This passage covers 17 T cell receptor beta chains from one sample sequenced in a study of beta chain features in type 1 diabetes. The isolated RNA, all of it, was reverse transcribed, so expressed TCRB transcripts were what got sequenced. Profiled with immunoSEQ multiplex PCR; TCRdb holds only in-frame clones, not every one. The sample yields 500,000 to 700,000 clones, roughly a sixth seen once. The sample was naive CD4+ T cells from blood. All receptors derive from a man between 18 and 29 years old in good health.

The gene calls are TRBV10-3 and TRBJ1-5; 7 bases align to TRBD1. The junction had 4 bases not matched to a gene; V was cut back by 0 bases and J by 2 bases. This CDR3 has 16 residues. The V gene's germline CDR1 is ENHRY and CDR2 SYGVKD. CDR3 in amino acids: CAISESDRVGNQPQHF. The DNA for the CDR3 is TGTGCCATCAGTGAGTCAGACAGGGTGGGCAATCAGCCCCAGCATTTT.

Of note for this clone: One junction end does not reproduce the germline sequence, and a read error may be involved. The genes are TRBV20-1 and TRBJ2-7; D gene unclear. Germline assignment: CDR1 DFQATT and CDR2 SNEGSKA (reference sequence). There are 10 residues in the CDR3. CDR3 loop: CSATGFWAVF. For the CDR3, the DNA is TGCAGTGCTACCGGGTTCTGGGCGGTCTTC.

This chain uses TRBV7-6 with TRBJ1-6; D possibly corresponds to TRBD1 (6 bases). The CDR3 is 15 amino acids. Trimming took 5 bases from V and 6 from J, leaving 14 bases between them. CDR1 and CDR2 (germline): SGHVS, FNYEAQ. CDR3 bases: TGTGCCAGCAGCCCAGAAGGGGGTTCTAATTCACCCCTCCACTTT. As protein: CASSPEGGSNSPLHF.

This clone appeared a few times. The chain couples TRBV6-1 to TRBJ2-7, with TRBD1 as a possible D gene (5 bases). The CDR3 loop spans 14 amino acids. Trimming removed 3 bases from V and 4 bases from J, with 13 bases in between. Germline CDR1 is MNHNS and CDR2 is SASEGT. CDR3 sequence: CASSDPLTGYEQYF. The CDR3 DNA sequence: TGTGCCAGCAGTGACCCTCTTACAGGATACGAGCAGTACTTC.

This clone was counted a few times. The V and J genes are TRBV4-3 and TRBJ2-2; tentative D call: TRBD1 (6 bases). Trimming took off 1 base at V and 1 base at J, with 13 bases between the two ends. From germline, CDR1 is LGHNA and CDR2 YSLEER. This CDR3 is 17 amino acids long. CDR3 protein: CASSQGSGHMNTGELFF. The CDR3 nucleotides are TGCGCCAGCAGCCAAGGGTCGGGACACATGAACACCGGGGAGCTGTTTTTT.

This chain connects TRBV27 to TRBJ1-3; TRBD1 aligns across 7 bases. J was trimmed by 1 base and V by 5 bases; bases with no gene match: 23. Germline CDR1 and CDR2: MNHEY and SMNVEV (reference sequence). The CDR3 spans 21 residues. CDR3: CASSHHRQGVRAFGSGNTIYF. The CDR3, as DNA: TGTGCCAGCAGTCACCACCGACAGGGCGTAAGGGCGTTTGGATCTGGAAACACCATATATTTT.

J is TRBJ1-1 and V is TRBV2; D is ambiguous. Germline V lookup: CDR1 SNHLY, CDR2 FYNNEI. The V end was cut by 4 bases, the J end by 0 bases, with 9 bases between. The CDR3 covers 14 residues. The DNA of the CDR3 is TGTGCCAGCAGTGCCATCCGGATGAACACTGAAGCTTTCTTT. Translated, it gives CASSAIRMNTEAFF.

The CDR3 DNA follows: TGTGCCAGCGCCACCACCTTAGATACGCAGTATTTT. Translated, it gives CASATTLDTQYF. The chain links TRBV6-5 to TRBJ2-3; no firm D call. Germline lookup yields CDR1 MNHEY and CDR2 SVGAGI. CDR3 length equals 12 residues. Trimming removed 8 bases from V and 5 bases from J, with 11 bases in between.

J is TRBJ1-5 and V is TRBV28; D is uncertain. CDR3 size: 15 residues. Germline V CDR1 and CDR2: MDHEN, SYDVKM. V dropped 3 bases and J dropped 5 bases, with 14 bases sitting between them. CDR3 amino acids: CASSLDWGKDQPQHF. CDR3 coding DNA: TGTGCCAGCAGTTTGGATTGGGGTAAGGATCAGCCCCAGCATTTT.

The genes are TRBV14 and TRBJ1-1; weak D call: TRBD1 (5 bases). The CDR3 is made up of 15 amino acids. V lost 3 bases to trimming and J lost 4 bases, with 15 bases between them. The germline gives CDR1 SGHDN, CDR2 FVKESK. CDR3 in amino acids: CASSHRGLSLTEAFF. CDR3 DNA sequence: TGTGCCAGCAGCCATCGGGGCTTGAGTCTCACTGAAGCTTTCTTT.

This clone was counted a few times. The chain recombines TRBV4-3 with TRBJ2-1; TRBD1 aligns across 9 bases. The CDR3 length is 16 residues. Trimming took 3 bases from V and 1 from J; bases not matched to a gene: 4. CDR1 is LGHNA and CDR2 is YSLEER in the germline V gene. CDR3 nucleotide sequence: TGCGCCAGCAGCCATTTAGGGACAGGGTCCTACAATGAGCAGTTCTTC. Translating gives CASSHLGTGSYNEQFF.

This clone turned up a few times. CDR3 sequence (DNA): TGTGCCAGCAGTTCGCAGGGAGGGCAGGTCAATCAGCCCCAGCATTTT. It codes for CASSSQGGQVNQPQHF. The rearrangement joins TRBV6-5 to TRBJ1-5; tentatively, D is TRBD1 (5 bases). Trimming pared 4 bases from V and 3 bases from J, leaving 16 bases between. Germline loops: CDR1 MNHEY, CDR2 SVGAGI. This CDR3 is 16 amino acids long.

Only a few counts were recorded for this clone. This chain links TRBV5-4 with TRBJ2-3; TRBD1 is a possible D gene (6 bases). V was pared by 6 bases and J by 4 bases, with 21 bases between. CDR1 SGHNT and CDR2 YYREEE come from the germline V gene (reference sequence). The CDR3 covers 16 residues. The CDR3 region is CASTPTLTRGSDTQYF. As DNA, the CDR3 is TGTGCCAGCACACCTACTCTAACCAGGGGTTCAGATACGCAGTATTTT. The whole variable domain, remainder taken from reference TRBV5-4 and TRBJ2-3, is ETGVTQSPTHLIKTRGQQVTLRCSSQSGHNTVSWYQQALGQGPQFIFQYYREEENGRGNFPPRFSGLQFPNYSSELNVNALELDDSALYLCASTPTLTRGSDTQYFGPGTRLTVL.

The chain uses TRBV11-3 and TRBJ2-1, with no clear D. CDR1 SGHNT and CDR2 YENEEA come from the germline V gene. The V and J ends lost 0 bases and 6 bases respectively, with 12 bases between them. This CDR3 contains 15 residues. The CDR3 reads CASSLDGLGSNEQFF. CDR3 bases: TGTGCCAGCAGCTTAGATGGCCTAGGGTCCAATGAGCAGTTCTTC. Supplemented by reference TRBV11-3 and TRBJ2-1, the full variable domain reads EAGVVQSPRYKIIEKKQPVAFWCNPISGHNTLYWYLQNLGQGPELLIRYENEEAVDDSQLPKDRFSAERLKGVDSTLKIQPAELGDSAVYLCASSLDGLGSNEQFFGPGTRLTVL.

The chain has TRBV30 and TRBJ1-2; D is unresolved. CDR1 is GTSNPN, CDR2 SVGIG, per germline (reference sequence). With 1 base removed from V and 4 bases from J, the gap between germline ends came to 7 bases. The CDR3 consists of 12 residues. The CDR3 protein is CAWSGVIYGYTF. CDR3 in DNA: TGTGCCTGGAGTGGGGTCATCTATGGCTACACCTTC.

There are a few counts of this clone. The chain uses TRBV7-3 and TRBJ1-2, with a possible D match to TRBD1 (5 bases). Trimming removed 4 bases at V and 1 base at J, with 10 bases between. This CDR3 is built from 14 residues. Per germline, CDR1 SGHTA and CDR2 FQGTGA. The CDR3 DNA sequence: TGTGCCAGCAGCTCCGGGAGGGGTAACTATGGCTACACCTTC. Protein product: CASSSGRGNYGYTF.

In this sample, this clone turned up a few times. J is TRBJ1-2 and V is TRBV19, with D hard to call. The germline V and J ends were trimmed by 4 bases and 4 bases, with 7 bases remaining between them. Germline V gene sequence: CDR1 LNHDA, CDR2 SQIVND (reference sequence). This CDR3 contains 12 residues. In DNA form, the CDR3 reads TGTGCCAGTAGTACATACTTCTATGGCTACACCTTC. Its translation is CASSTYFYGYTF.